Following are 20 T cell receptor beta chains from one sample sequenced in a study of cytomegalovirus exposure and HLA in healthy donors. This PCR relied on a set of 60 Vbeta primers and 13 Jbeta primers. Clones were sequenced by immunoSEQ multiplex PCR, and TCRdb holds only the in-frame ones, with some missing. The sample lists roughly 80,000 clones, 80% occurring once. The specimen was PBMCs. The receptors come from a male donor in good health and CMV-seronegative.

This clone was picked up one time. The gene calls are TRBV30 and TRBJ1-1, with 9 bases lining up with TRBD1. This CDR3 has 12 amino acids. The J segment lost 2 bases and the V segment lost 8 bases, leaving 3 bases of the junction unmatched. Germline V gives CDR1 GTSNPN, CDR2 SVGIG (reference sequence). The CDR3 nucleotides read TGTGCCCGGGGACAGGGAAACACTGAAGCTTTCTTT. Residues: CARGQGNTEAFF.

The V gene is TRBV4-3, the J gene TRBJ1-5; D is possibly TRBD1 (6 bases). The ends were cut back, 0 bases at V and 5 bases at J, with 14 bases in the middle. This CDR3 region has 16 residues. CDR1 and CDR2 from the germline V gene are LGHNA and YSLEER. The CDR3 DNA is TGCGCCAGCAGCCAAGATTTGGCGCCAGGGGATCAGCCCCAGCATTTT. Amino acid sequence: CASSQDLAPGDQPQHF.

V usage is TRBV9 and J usage is TRBJ2-1; 9 positions match TRBD2. CDR1 SGDLS and CDR2 YYNGEE come from the germline V gene. Losses at the gene ends were 0 bases for V and 6 bases for J; bases not matched to a gene: 19. This CDR3 contains 20 residues. Here the CDR3 reads CASSVGGPKQGGRVGNEQFF. CDR3 DNA sequence: TGTGCCAGCAGCGTAGGAGGACCCAAGCAGGGCGGGAGGGTGGGCAATGAGCAGTTCTTC. Based on the CDR3 plus reference TRBV9 and TRBJ2-1, the full variable domain is DSGVTQTPKHLITATGQRVTLRCSPRSGDLSVYWYQQSLDQGLQFLIQYYNGEERAKGNILERFSAQQFPDLHSELNLSSLELGDSALYFCASSVGGPKQGGRVGNEQFFGPGTRLTVL.

The chain employs TRBV5-1 and TRBJ1-1, with D unresolved. This CDR3 has 13 amino acids. V was clipped by 5 bases and J by 1 base, with 9 bases between them. From germline, CDR1 is SGHRS and CDR2 YFSETQ. The CDR3 loop is CASSQVQNTEAFF. The CDR3 nucleotides read TGCGCCAGCAGTCAGGTCCAGAACACTGAAGCTTTCTTT.

This clone was seen once. The V and J genes are TRBV29-1 and TRBJ1-1; D is perhaps TRBD1 (6 bases). V lost 6 bases to trimming and J lost 5 bases, with 13 bases between them. The CDR3 length is 12 residues. CDR1 is SQVTM and CDR2 is ANQGSEA in the germline V gene. The CDR3 protein is CSVDRGGTEAFF. CDR3 sequence (DNA): TGCAGCGTCGATAGGGGGGGGACTGAAGCTTTCTTT.

The rearrangement joins TRBV30 to TRBJ1-2; 9 bases map to TRBD1. In germline, CDR1 is GTSNPN, CDR2 SVGIG (reference sequence). CDR3 length: 11 residues. The J segment lost 7 bases and the V segment lost 8 bases, leaving 5 bases of the junction unmatched. CDR3 nucleotide sequence: TGTGCCAAACAGGGGGCGGTTGGCTACACCTTC. Amino acids: CAKQGAVGYTF.

Comment on this clone: The germline gene is not matched at one end of the junction; a read error may be the cause. V is TRBV2 and J is TRBJ1-5; 7 bases align to TRBD1. Looked up from germline, CDR1 is SNHLY and CDR2 is FYNNEI. CDR3 size: 17 residues. CDR3 sequence reads: CASSLTDRFAPNQPQNF. The CDR3 DNA reads as TGTGCCAGCTCACTTACGGACAGGTTTGCCCCCAATCAGCCCCAGAATTTT.

The V and J genes are TRBV18 and TRBJ1-2; no firm D call. This CDR3 spans 13 amino acids. CDR1 KGHSH and CDR2 LQKENI come from the germline V gene. Between the trimmed V and J ends, which lost 3 bases and 1 base, there was a span of 6 bases. Here the CDR3 DNA reads TGTGCCAGCTCACCGGGCAGTAACTATGGCTACACCTTC. Amino acid sequence: CASSPGSNYGYTF.

The chain carries TRBV6-5 and TRBJ2-5; 8 nucleotides match TRBD1. The CDR3 consists of 14 residues. Trimming removed 6 bases from V and 5 bases from J; junction bases left unmatched: 8. Per the germline V gene, CDR1 is MNHEY and CDR2 is SVGAGI. This chain's CDR3 is CASSPQGAEETQYF. In DNA, the CDR3 is TGTGCCAGCAGCCCCCAGGGGGCAGAGGAGACCCAGTACTTC.

This clone has just one count. The chain is built from TRBV9 and TRBJ1-3; 7 nucleotides match TRBD1. CDR1 and CDR2 from the germline V gene are SGDLS and YYNGEE. With V trimmed by 3 bases and J by 2 bases, 5 bases remained unmatched. This CDR3 is built from 15 residues. The CDR3 loop is CASSALDRAGNTIYF. CDR3 DNA sequence: TGTGCCAGCAGCGCACTCGACAGGGCTGGAAACACCATATATTTT.

This clone was detected once. This chain connects TRBV10-3 to TRBJ1-2; D not resolved. The CDR3 length is 17 residues. Trimming shortened V by 4 bases and J by 1 base, and 19 bases separated the two germline ends. Germline assignment: CDR1 ENHRY and CDR2 SYGVKD. The CDR3 nucleotides read TGTGCCATCAGTGGATATTCCTTGAGAAAAATTAACTATGGCTACACCTTC. This codes for CAISGYSLRKINYGYTF.

This clone was counted a single time. This chain links TRBV9 with TRBJ2-1; D possibly corresponds to TRBD1 (5 bases). The V gene's germline CDR1 is SGDLS and CDR2 YYNGEE. This CDR3 contains 15 residues. V lost 0 bases to trimming and J lost 6 bases, with 13 bases between them. In nucleotides, the CDR3 is TGTGCCAGCAGCGTAGCGGTCTCCGACAGCAATGAGCAGTTCTTC. Amino acids: CASSVAVSDSNEQFF. Based on the CDR3 plus reference TRBV9 and TRBJ2-1, the full variable domain is DSGVTQTPKHLITATGQRVTLRCSPRSGDLSVYWYQQSLDQGLQFLIQYYNGEERAKGNILERFSAQQFPDLHSELNLSSLELGDSALYFCASSVAVSDSNEQFFGPGTRLTVL.

This clone was counted only a few times. The chain uses TRBV2 and TRBJ1-5; TRBD1 aligns across 9 bases. V lost 5 bases, J lost 4 bases, and 3 bases stayed unmatched. The germline gives CDR1 SNHLY, CDR2 FYNNEI. The CDR3 is 14 residues long. The CDR3 bases are TGTGCCAGCAGTACAGGACAGGGGAATCAGCCCCAGCATTTT. Translation gives CASSTGQGNQPQHF.

As DNA, the CDR3 is TGTGCCAGTCTCAGGGGGTCGGCAATGAACACTGAAGCTTTCTTT. This codes for CASLRGSAMNTEAFF. V usage is TRBV19 and J usage is TRBJ1-1, with 7 bases identical to TRBD1. Germline CDR1 LNHDA, CDR2 SQIVND (reference sequence). The CDR3 length is 15 residues. The V segment lost 8 bases and the J segment 0 bases; nucleotides outside the gene matches: 9.

The rearrangement links TRBV30 to TRBJ2-1, with D perhaps matching TRBD2 (6 bases). Trimming shortened V by 2 bases and J by 2 bases, and 10 bases separated the two germline ends. The CDR3 sequence is 14 residues long. Germline V gives CDR1 GTSNPN, CDR2 SVGIG (reference sequence). CDR3 in amino acids: CAWSLASAYNEQFF. The CDR3, as DNA: TGTGCCTGGAGTTTGGCTAGCGCCTACAATGAGCAGTTCTTC.

The chain employs TRBV29-1 and TRBJ2-5; 7 nucleotides match TRBD1. TRBJ2-7 explains the end of the DNA better; the J call may be wrong. Germline V lookup: CDR1 SQVTM, CDR2 ANQGSEA. The CDR3 has 18 residues. CDR3 bases: TGCAGCGTTGAAGTTGACCCTCCCCCGGGACAGAGTACCTACGAGCAGTACTTC. This translates into CSVEVDPPPGQSTYEQYF.

The V call is TRBV7-2, the J call TRBJ2-1; the D is unclear. V shed 1 base and J shed 5 bases, with 3 bases lying between them. This CDR3 region has 12 residues. In germline, CDR1 is SGHTA, CDR2 FQGNSA. The CDR3 sequence: CASSLVDNEQFF. The CDR3 region has the DNA TGTGCCAGCAGCTTAGTAGACAATGAGCAGTTCTTC.

This CDR3 reads CASSVSGNTEAFF. As DNA, the CDR3 is TGTGCCAGCAGTGTTTCGGGAAACACTGAAGCTTTCTTT. This chain links TRBV2 with TRBJ1-1; D gene unclear. Looked up from germline, CDR1 is SNHLY and CDR2 is FYNNEI. The CDR3 covers 13 residues. V shed 4 bases and J shed 2 bases, with 8 bases lying between them.

The chain joins TRBV7-6 to TRBJ2-7, with TRBD1 matching over 10 bases. Germline trimming cut 7 bases from V and 3 bases from J; bases unmatched to any gene: 18. This CDR3 contains 18 residues. Germline lookup yields CDR1 SGHVS and CDR2 FNYEAQ. CDR3 protein: CASTLSGDRGLRHYEQYF. The CDR3 DNA is TGTGCCAGCACCCTTAGTGGAGACAGGGGGCTTCGACACTACGAGCAGTACTTC.

This clone was detected only a few times. V and J are TRBV6-5 and TRBJ1-1, with 7 bases matching TRBD1. V lost 0 bases and J lost 2; bases outside the gene matches: 3. This CDR3 spans 15 amino acids. CDR1 is MNHEY and CDR2 is SVGAGI in the germline V gene. CDR3 residues: CASSYSGTVNTEAFF. The CDR3 DNA reads as TGTGCCAGCAGTTACTCGGGGACAGTTAACACTGAAGCTTTCTTT.